This note documents a single TCR beta chain sequence. Germline loops: CDR1 SGHAT, CDR2 FQNNGV. The CDR3 consists of 14 residues. The V and J ends lost 5 bases and 0 bases respectively, with 11 bases between them. The source of the sample is a study of blood T cell repertoires in COVID-19. Study-wide background: Samples taken during acute and convalescent COVID-19 were collected in the United States, Italy and Spain. PBMCs, B-cell-depleted T cells, or T cells were the source of the cDNA or gDNA that made up the material.

Study processing details: Using reference gene primer amplification, nucleated cell counts were estimated. The table came from immunoSEQ multiplex PCR; TCRdb's copy has only in-frame clones and leaves some out. V, J and clone size derive from that table, while D and trimming were established from the DNA sequence. The repertoire has 190,000 or so clones, about 91% of them found once; the top ten carry 3.5% to 5%. This sequence joins TRBV11-2 and TRBJ2-7; D is possibly TRBD2 (6 bases). Sequencing was carried out using peripheral blood. The source of this sequence is a woman in her twenties or thirties with acute or convalescent COVID-19. The CDR3 reads CASSVGSASYEQYF. The DNA for the CDR3 is TGTGCCAGCAGCGTCGGGAGCGCCTCCTACGAGCAGTACTTC. Drawing the rest from reference TRBV11-2 and TRBJ2-7, the complete variable domain is EAGVAQSPRYKIIEKRQSVAFWCNPISGHATLYWYQQILGQGPKLLIQFQNNGVVDDSQLPKDRFSAERLKGVDSTLKIQPAKLEDSAVYLCASSVGSASYEQYFGPGTRLTVT.